This passage covers 9 T cell receptor beta chains from one sample sequenced in a study of blood T cells in healthy people across ages. Primed by a sample-barcoded 5' primer and a J-beta primer mix, a second PCR proceeded for roughly 7 to 12 cycles. TCRdb reanalysed the 5' RACE reads using MiXCR and keeps one entry per CDR3 protein. Of fewer than 800,000 distinct CDR3 sequences listed, roughly 20% are singletons. The specimen was blood. The receptors originated from a man in his 70s in good health.

On this clonotype itself: At one end the junction does not follow the germline gene, possibly because of a read error. The chain couples TRBV7-8 to TRBJ2-2, with 8 bases aligning to TRBD2. Germline V CDR1 and CDR2: SGHVS, FQNEAQ. This CDR3 comprises 16 residues. The CDR3, as DNA: TGTACCAGCAGCCAAGTTCGGCGGGAGGACACCGGGGAGCTGTTTTTT. Amino acids: CTSSQVRREDTGELFF.

The genes are TRBV9 and TRBJ2-5, with 8 bases matching TRBD2. The DNA end favors TRBJ2-7, so the J call may be wrong. The CDR3 sequence is 16 residues long. Germline CDR1 and CDR2: SGDLS and YYNGEE. As DNA, the CDR3 is TGTGCCAGCAGCGTAGGGGCTAGCGGGCAACTGTACGAGCAGTACTTC. This sequence encodes CASSVGASGQLYEQYF.

The gene calls are TRBV25-1 and TRBJ2-2; 9 nucleotides align to TRBD2. V trimming: 2 bases; J trimming: 6 bases; junction bases outside the gene matches: 4. This CDR3 has 15 residues. Looked up from germline, CDR1 is MGHDK and CDR2 is SYGVNS. The CDR3 protein is CASSEGSGRAGELFF. DNA for the CDR3: TGTGCCAGCAGTGAAGGTAGCGGGAGAGCCGGGGAGCTGTTTTTT.

This clonotype showed up many times. The chain recombines TRBV6-6 with TRBJ2-1; D not resolved. Trimming shortened V by 3 bases and J by 2 bases, and 5 bases separated the two germline ends. The germline CDR1 and CDR2 sequences are MNHNY and SVGAGI (reference sequence). This CDR3 comprises 13 residues. CDR3 protein: CASSYSPYNEQFF. CDR3 bases: TGTGCCAGCAGTTATTCCCCCTACAATGAGCAGTTCTTC.

This clonotype was observed at least ten times. The genes are TRBV7-9 and TRBJ1-1, with no clear D. With 4 bases removed from V and 1 base from J, the gap between germline ends came to 10 bases. The CDR3 length is 14 residues. The germline gives CDR1 SEHNR, CDR2 FQNEAQ (reference sequence). For the CDR3, the DNA is TGTGCCAGCAGCTCCCTAGGGCGGAACACTGAAGCTTTCTTT. Its translation: CASSSLGRNTEAFF.

The chain employs TRBV11-2 and TRBJ2-3; 9 bases fit TRBD2. Looked up from germline, CDR1 is SGHAT and CDR2 is FQNNGV. Trimming cost V 6 bases and J 3 bases; bases outside gene matches: 16. CDR3 length: 18 amino acids. Here the CDR3 reads CASSRLAGGLGGTDTQYF. The CDR3, as DNA: TGTGCCAGCAGTCGACTCGCGGGAGGGCTCGGTGGGACAGATACGCAGTATTTT.

This chain joins TRBV20-1 and TRBJ1-1, with TRBD1 matching 7 bases. Germline CDR1 reads DFQATT; CDR2 reads SNEGSKA (reference sequence). The CDR3 has 13 amino acids. V lost 1 base to trimming and J lost 1 base; unmatched junction nucleotides: 0. CDR3 nucleotides: TGCAGTGCTAGAGCAGGGGGGAACACTGAAGCTTTCTTT. The encoded protein is CSARAGGNTEAFF.

This clonotype has a handful of counts. The chain has TRBV10-3 and TRBJ2-1, with TRBD2 matching over 10 bases. This CDR3 spans 17 amino acids. The germline V gene encodes CDR1 ENHRY and CDR2 SYGVKD. V lost 0 bases to trimming and J lost 1 base; unmatched junction nucleotides: 3. This CDR3 is CAISESSSGRSYNEQFF. The CDR3 nucleotides read TGTGCCATCAGTGAGTCGAGTAGCGGGAGGTCCTACAATGAGCAGTTCTTC.

This clonotype was detected a few times. The CDR3 region is CASSQAVRGEQYF. The CDR3 DNA follows: TGTGCCAGCAGCCAAGCCGTACGAGGCGAGCAGTACTTC. This chain links TRBV14 with TRBJ2-7; D ambiguous. The V end was cut by 1 base, the J end by 6 bases, with 10 bases between. This CDR3 is 13 amino acids long. Germline CDR1 and CDR2: SGHDN and FVKESK.